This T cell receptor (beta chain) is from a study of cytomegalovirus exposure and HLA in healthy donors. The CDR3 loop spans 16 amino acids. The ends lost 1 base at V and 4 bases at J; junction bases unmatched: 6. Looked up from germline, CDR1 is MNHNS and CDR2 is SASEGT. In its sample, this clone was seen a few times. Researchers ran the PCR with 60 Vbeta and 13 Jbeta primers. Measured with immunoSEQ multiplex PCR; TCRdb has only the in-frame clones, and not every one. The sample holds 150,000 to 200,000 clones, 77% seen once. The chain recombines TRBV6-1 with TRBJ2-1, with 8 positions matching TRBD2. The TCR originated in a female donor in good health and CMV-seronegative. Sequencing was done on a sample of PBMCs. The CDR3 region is CASSEEERGFYNEQFF. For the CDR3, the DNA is TGTGCCAGCAGTGAAGAAGAGCGGGGGTTTTACAATGAGCAGTTCTTC.